Each of the 30 T cell receptor beta chains below was sequenced from the same sample in a study of graft-versus-host responses after intestinal transplantation. Some clones are missing from TCRdb's copy, which holds only in-frame ones; the method was immunoSEQ multiplex PCR. Seen here are 55,000 to 70,000 clones, more than 75% observed once, and the top ten hold more than 2.5%. Sequenced material: PBMCs, taken roughly 120 days after intestinal transplantation. Receptor source: a human patient who received an intestinal transplant, so some T cells may come from the graft donor.

This sequence joins TRBV19 and TRBJ1-2; TRBD1 might be the D (5 bases). CDR3 size: 14 residues. V lost 4 bases to trimming and J lost 8 bases, with 17 bases between them. Germline loops: CDR1 LNHDA, CDR2 SQIVND (reference sequence). DNA for the CDR3: TGTGCCAGTAGTACTGACCTCCGAGGGGACGGCTACACCTTC. Translating it yields CASSTDLRGDGYTF.

This rearrangement joins TRBV4-1 to TRBJ2-2; 8 positions match TRBD2. CDR1 and CDR2 (germline): MGHRA, YSYEKL. This CDR3 comprises 16 residues. The J segment lost 6 bases and the V segment lost 0 bases, leaving 6 bases of the junction unmatched. The CDR3 DNA sequence: TGCGCCAGCAGCCAAGATGGGACTAGGCGATCCGGGGAGCTGTTTTTT. Translation gives CASSQDGTRRSGELFF.

The chain couples TRBV27 to TRBJ2-5; 9 nucleotides match TRBD1. The J call is uncertain, as TRBJ2-7 better fits the DNA end. This CDR3 contains 14 residues. The V gene's germline CDR1 is MNHEY and CDR2 SMNVEV (reference sequence). This CDR3 reads CASSLDRGAYEQYF. DNA for the CDR3: TGTGCCAGCAGCCTGGACAGGGGAGCCTACGAGCAGTACTTC.

This rearrangement joins TRBV25-1 to TRBJ2-7; D gene uncertain. The CDR3 has 18 residues. The germline V gene encodes CDR1 MGHDK and CDR2 SYGVNS. The V end lost 1 base, the J end lost 3 bases, and 22 bases lay between the germline ends. The CDR3 region is CASSESGMGRPFVYEQYF. The CDR3 region has the DNA TGTGCCAGCAGTGAATCAGGTATGGGCAGACCTTTTGTCTACGAGCAGTACTTC.

As regards this clone: One junction end disagrees with the germline gene, perhaps due to a read error. Other nucleotide sequences from this sample produce the same CDR3. The chain combines TRBV27 with TRBJ2-7; maybe TRBD2 (6 bases). This CDR3 spans 14 amino acids. Germline CDR1 reads MNHEY; CDR2 reads SMNVEV (reference sequence). The CDR3 spells CASSPRDSVYEQYF. Written as DNA, the CDR3 is TGTGCCAGCAGTCCCCGGGACTCTGTATACGAGCAGTACTTT.

This clone was found a few times. V and J are TRBV2 and TRBJ1-3, with unresolved D. The CDR3 loop spans 14 amino acids. Trimming stripped 8 bases from V and 0 bases from J, with 11 bases between. Germline assignment: CDR1 SNHLY and CDR2 FYNNEI. This CDR3 reads CASWAGSSGNTIYF. In DNA form, the CDR3 reads TGTGCCAGCTGGGCAGGAAGCTCTGGAAACACCATATATTTT.

J is TRBJ2-7 and V is TRBV5-8; TRBD2 matches 13 bases. Germline lookup yields CDR1 SGHTS and CDR2 YDEGEE. V was clipped by 4 bases and J by 4 bases; unmatched bases: 8. The CDR3 is 16 amino acids. CDR3 bases: TGTGCCAGCAGCATCCCGGGACTAGCGGGAAGGTACGAGCAGTACTTC. Amino acids: CASSIPGLAGRYEQYF.

This chain links TRBV4-2 with TRBJ2-3, with 7 bases fitting TRBD2. J gave up 0 bases and V 4 bases, and 10 bases lay outside the gene matches. This CDR3 is 17 amino acids long. Germline CDR1 and CDR2: LGHNA and YNFKEQ. In DNA form, the CDR3 reads TGTGCCAGCAGCCCCTCTAGCGGAGACTTTAGCACAGATACGCAGTATTTT. Protein sequence: CASSPSSGDFSTDTQYF.

Only one count was recorded for this clone. The chain carries TRBV30 and TRBJ2-2, with 8 bases matching TRBD2. Unmatched junction bases numbered 11, after V lost 4 bases and J lost 4 bases. The CDR3 length is 16 residues. Germline V CDR1 and CDR2: GTSNPN, SVGIG (reference sequence). The CDR3 loop reads CAWIGGDASSTGELFF. In DNA, the CDR3 is TGTGCCTGGATCGGGGGGGACGCATCGAGCACCGGGGAGCTGTTTTTT.

This chain joins TRBV2 and TRBJ2-7; no clear D. Trimming shortened V by 3 bases and J by 6 bases, and 6 bases separated the two germline ends. The CDR3 runs 11 residues. Germline-derived CDR1 and CDR2 are SNHLY and FYNNEI. The CDR3: CASSEESEQYF. The CDR3 DNA reads as TGTGCCAGCAGTGAGGAAAGCGAGCAGTACTTC.

V and J are TRBV19 and TRBJ2-3, with 12 bases aligning to TRBD2. V shed 5 bases and J 4 bases; nucleotides not matched to a gene: 7. Germline CDR1 and CDR2: LNHDA and SQIVND (reference sequence). CDR3 length: 16 residues. This chain's CDR3 is CASSLGLAGFPDTQYF. In nucleotides, the CDR3 is TGTGCCAGTAGTCTAGGACTAGCGGGATTCCCAGATACGCAGTATTTT.

The V and J genes are TRBV28 and TRBJ1-1; the D is unclear. The CDR3 totals 13 residues. V was clipped by 2 bases and J by 0 bases, with 4 bases between them. CDR1 and CDR2 from the germline V gene are MDHEN and SYDVKM. CDR3: CASSLGVNTEAFF. DNA of the CDR3: TGTGCCAGCAGTTTAGGGGTGAACACTGAAGCTTTCTTT.

About this clone: The same CDR3 is also encoded by other DNA sequences in this sample. The V gene is TRBV6-1, the J gene TRBJ1-3; D remains unclear. Trimming left V 6 bases short and J 0 bases short, with 12 bases between. The germline V gene encodes CDR1 MNHNS and CDR2 SASEGT. CDR3 length: 15 residues. As DNA, the CDR3 is TGTGCCAGCAGGCCCAACGGTCTCTCTGGAAACACCATATATTTT. Amino acids: CASRPNGLSGNTIYF.

The chain links TRBV5-4 to TRBJ1-1; D possibly corresponds to TRBD1 (5 bases). Germline V gives CDR1 SGHNT, CDR2 YYREEE (reference sequence). The CDR3 is 16 amino acids. V dropped 1 base and J dropped 5 bases, with 18 bases sitting between them. The CDR3 DNA is TGTGCCAGCAGCTTGTCCCCGGGGCTAGGGGCGACTGAAGCTTTCTTT. It translates to CASSLSPGLGATEAFF. The full variable domain, in which reference TRBV5-4 and TRBJ1-1 provide the parts outside the CDR3, is ETGVTQSPTHLIKTRGQQVTLRCSSQSGHNTVSWYQQALGQGPQFIFQYYREEENGRGNFPPRFSGLQFPNYSSELNVNALELDDSALYLCASSLSPGLGATEAFFGQGTRLTVV.

The rearrangement joins TRBV5-1 to TRBJ2-7; D call uncertain. Germline values: CDR1 SGHRS, CDR2 YFSETQ. V lost 1 base, J lost 0 bases, and 5 bases lay in between. This CDR3 is built from 13 residues. Here the CDR3 reads CASSLMGSYEQYF. CDR3 in DNA: TGCGCCAGCAGCTTGATGGGCTCCTACGAGCAGTACTTC.

V usage is TRBV10-3 and J usage is TRBJ2-7; TRBD2 aligns across 13 bases. Unmatched junction bases numbered 6, after V lost 3 bases and J lost 10 bases. The length of the CDR3 is 14 residues. Looked up from germline, CDR1 is ENHRY and CDR2 is SYGVKD. This CDR3 is CAISDTSGGAGQYF. For the CDR3, the DNA is TGTGCCATCAGTGATACTAGCGGGGGGGCAGGACAGTACTTC.

The rearrangement links TRBV25-1 to TRBJ1-6, with D possibly TRBD1 on 6 matching bases. The CDR3 spans 15 residues. The germline V and J ends were trimmed by 1 base and 7 bases, with 11 bases remaining between them. CDR1 MGHDK and CDR2 SYGVNS come from the germline V gene. The CDR3 sequence is CASSEWGATNSPLHF. The CDR3 DNA reads as TGTGCCAGCAGTGAATGGGGGGCCACCAATTCACCCCTCCACTTT. The variable domain in full, completed from reference TRBV25-1 and TRBJ1-6, reads EADIYQTPRYLVIGTGKKITLECSQTMGHDKMYWYQQDPGMELHLIHYSYGVNSTEKGDLSSESTVSRIRTEHFPLTLESARPSHTSQYLCASSEWGATNSPLHFGNGTRLTVT.

The rearrangement uses TRBV6-5 and TRBJ1-2, with 8 nucleotides matching TRBD1. Germline CDR1 is MNHEY and CDR2 is SVGAGI. Trimming at V came to 0 bases and at J to 7 bases, leaving 4 bases not matched to a gene. This CDR3 contains 14 residues. The CDR3 sequence is CASSYSVTGVGYTF. CDR3 coding DNA: TGTGCCAGCAGTTACTCGGTGACAGGGGTTGGCTACACCTTC.

The V call is TRBV10-1, the J call TRBJ1-3, with 9 bases identical to TRBD1. The CDR3 spans 16 residues. With 2 bases clipped from V and 3 bases from J, the junction kept 5 bases outside the gene matches. CDR1 is WNHNN and CDR2 is SYGVQD in the germline V gene (reference sequence). The CDR3 DNA sequence: TGCGCCAGCAGTGAGGGGACAGGGAATGGTGGAAACACCATATATTTT. Translated: CASSEGTGNGGNTIYF.

This clone was counted a few times. J is TRBJ1-1 and V is TRBV6-1, with unresolved D. CDR3 length: 10 residues. V gave up 5 bases and J gave up 8 bases, with 6 bases separating them. Germline values: CDR1 MNHNS, CDR2 SASEGT. DNA of the CDR3: TGTGCCAGCAGTTATCACGAAGCTTTCTTT. It codes for CASSYHEAFF.

The V call is TRBV19, the J call TRBJ2-7; D is uncertain. This CDR3 comprises 16 residues. In germline, CDR1 is LNHDA, CDR2 SQIVND (reference sequence). V lost 3 bases and J 6 bases, leaving 21 bases between the germline ends. The CDR3 loop reads CASSIFHTSSPLEQYF. CDR3 sequence (DNA): TGTGCCAGTAGTATTTTCCACACCTCGTCCCCCCTCGAGCAGTACTTC.

The V and J genes are TRBV6-6 and TRBJ2-5, with 7 bases fitting TRBD1. CDR3 length: 16 residues. V was clipped by 4 bases and J by 0 bases; unmatched bases: 8. The germline gives CDR1 MNHNY, CDR2 SVGAGI (reference sequence). The CDR3 nucleotides read TGTGCCAGCAGTTTAAAAGGGGGCCGGTACCAAGAGACCCAGTACTTC. Translating gives CASSLKGGRYQETQYF.

The rearrangement joins TRBV2 to TRBJ1-1; D is uncertain. Germline lookup yields CDR1 SNHLY and CDR2 FYNNEI. The CDR3 consists of 13 residues. The V end was cut by 3 bases, the J end by 0 bases, with 5 bases between. CDR3 in amino acids: CASSDGMNTEAFF. CDR3 DNA sequence: TGTGCCAGCAGTGACGGTATGAACACTGAAGCTTTCTTT. Looking up the rest from reference TRBV2 and TRBJ1-1 gives the full variable domain: EPEVTQTPSHQVTQMGQEVILRCVPISNHLYFYWYRQILGQKVEFLVSFYNNEISEKSEIFDDQFSVERPDGSNFTLKIRSTKLEDSAMYFCASSDGMNTEAFFGQGTRLTVV.

This clone was found a few times. The rearrangement links TRBV9 to TRBJ2-2; D unresolved. The germline CDR1 and CDR2 sequences are SGDLS and YYNGEE. The CDR3 consists of 14 residues. Trimming pared 0 bases from V and 7 bases from J, leaving 10 bases between. CDR3: CASSVVGESGELFF. DNA of the CDR3: TGTGCCAGCAGCGTAGTTGGCGAAAGCGGGGAGCTGTTTTTT.

The chain is built from TRBV28 and TRBJ1-3; D unresolved. Trimming took off 3 bases at V and 6 bases at J, with 9 bases between the two ends. The germline gives CDR1 MDHEN, CDR2 SYDVKM. CDR3 length: 13 residues. Written as DNA, the CDR3 is TGTGCCAGCAGTTTCTTCAATGTAAACACCATATATTTT. Translation: CASSFFNVNTIYF.

The CDR3 protein is CASRTGGRGYEQYF. The CDR3 DNA reads as TGTGCCAGCAGGACGGGGGGCCGGGGGTACGAGCAGTACTTC. This rearrangement joins TRBV6-5 to TRBJ2-7, with D tentatively TRBD2 (7 bases). This CDR3 is 14 amino acids long. The germline gives CDR1 MNHEY, CDR2 SVGAGI. V was cut by 6 bases and J by 4 bases, with 16 bases left in between.

Here the CDR3 reads CASSEGLATYNEQFF. CDR3 sequence (DNA): TGTGCCAGCAGTGAGGGACTAGCGACTTACAATGAGCAGTTCTTC. V usage is TRBV28 and J usage is TRBJ2-1; 10 bases map to TRBD2. The CDR3 is 15 residues long. V gave up 5 bases and J gave up 4 bases; unmatched junction bases: 5. The V gene's germline CDR1 is MDHEN and CDR2 SYDVKM.

The chain couples TRBV7-9 to TRBJ2-4; no clear D. From germline, CDR1 is SEHNR and CDR2 FQNEAQ (reference sequence). The CDR3 contains 14 residues. The ends were cut back, 5 bases at V and 0 bases at J, with 8 bases in the middle. CDR3 protein: CASSPVVAKNIQYF. Written as DNA, the CDR3 is TGTGCCAGCAGCCCCGTGGTAGCCAAAAACATTCAGTACTTC.

To note about this clone: Its ends do not fully match the called genes, so a read error is possible. This rearrangement joins TRBV7-7 to TRBJ2-7; maybe TRBD2 (5 bases). The length of the CDR3 is 15 residues. Germline-derived CDR1 and CDR2 are SSHAT and FNYEAQ (reference sequence). Written as DNA, the CDR3 is TGTGCTAGCAGCTTAGAGACTGGGAGCTCCTACGAGCAGTACTTC. Protein: CASSLETGSSYEQYF.

The chain recombines TRBV6-4 with TRBJ2-2; D possibly corresponds to TRBD2 (5 bases). Trimming took 7 bases from V and 4 from J, leaving 13 bases between them. Germline assignment: CDR1 MRHNA and CDR2 SNTAGT. CDR3 length: 14 amino acids. Here the CDR3 DNA reads TGTGCCAGCAAGCCAGAGGGCGGCACCGGGGAGCTGTTTTTT. The encoded protein is CASKPEGGTGELFF.